These 14 T cell receptor beta chains share one sample of origin, sequenced in a study of response to subunit inactivated influenza vaccine. TCRdb ran MiXCR on the RT-PCR reads and lists one entry per CDR3 protein. The table has a few hundred thousand distinct CDR3 sequences, 21% seen once. Sequenced material: PBMCs from blood, taken about 20 months after vaccination. The receptors were sampled from a man in his fifties or sixties who received an inactivated influenza vaccine.

CDR3 protein: CASSEGTGARSYGYTF. DNA for the CDR3: TGTGCCAGCAGTGAAGGGACAGGCGCTCGTTCGTATGGCTACACCTTC. The chain links TRBV25-1 to TRBJ1-2; 8 bases agree with TRBD1. Germline values: CDR1 MGHDK, CDR2 SYGVNS. This CDR3 has 16 residues. Trimming cost V 2 bases and J 5 bases; bases outside gene matches: 10.

The rearrangement joins TRBV7-2 to TRBJ2-5, with a possible D match to TRBD2 (6 bases). The CDR3 sequence is 15 residues long. Deletions cut 5 bases from V and 3 bases from J, with 16 bases between. Germline values: CDR1 SGHTA, CDR2 FQGNSA. CDR3 nucleotide sequence: TGTGCCAGCAGCAGAGCTACCGGGACTGAAGAGACCCAGTACTTC. This translates into CASSRATGTEETQYF.

This clonotype was recorded once. This chain connects TRBV6-1 to TRBJ2-5, with 8 bases matching TRBD1. V shed 8 bases and J 7 bases; nucleotides not matched to a gene: 9. The CDR3 is 13 amino acids. Germline values: CDR1 MNHNS, CDR2 SASEGT. This CDR3 reads CASRPGGIGTQYF. CDR3 DNA sequence: TGTGCCAGCCGGCCAGGGGGCATAGGGACCCAGTACTTC.

A few counts support this clonotype. The V gene is TRBV2, the J gene TRBJ2-1, with 9 bases identical to TRBD2. With 7 bases clipped from V and 4 bases from J, the junction kept 14 bases outside the gene matches. This CDR3 spans 17 amino acids. Looked up from germline, CDR1 is SNHLY and CDR2 is FYNNEI. As DNA, the CDR3 is TGTGCCAGCATGGGGGCTGAGCGGGAGGTTAGATACAATGAGCAGTTCTTC. Translated: CASMGAEREVRYNEQFF.

The genes are TRBV28 and TRBJ2-4; D might be TRBD1 or TRBD2, each matching 7 bases. CDR3 length equals 16 residues. Looked up from germline, CDR1 is MDHEN and CDR2 is SYDVKM. Trimming pared 5 bases from V and 0 bases from J, leaving 14 bases between. The CDR3 is CASSQQGGLAKNIQYF. DNA of the CDR3: TGTGCCAGCAGTCAGCAGGGGGGGCTAGCCAAAAACATTCAGTACTTC.

The chain links TRBV6-4 to TRBJ2-3; D may correspond to TRBD1 or TRBD2 (5 bases each). The CDR3 is 15 residues long. With 6 bases removed from V and 2 bases from J, the gap between germline ends came to 15 bases. From germline, CDR1 is MRHNA and CDR2 SNTAGT. CDR3 coding DNA: TGTGCCAGCAGCATCGGGGCCTCCTACACAGATACGCAGTATTTT. Its protein product is CASSIGASYTDTQYF.

This clonotype occurred a few times. The J gene is TRBJ2-5, the V gene TRBV7-2; 11 nucleotides align to TRBD2. CDR1 and CDR2 from the germline V gene are SGHTA and FQGNSA. V gave up 6 bases and J gave up 1 base; unmatched junction bases: 7. This CDR3 is 16 amino acids long. The CDR3 DNA is TGTGCCAGCAGTTCTGGACTAGCGGGCCTCCAAGAGACCCAGTACTTC. Translation gives CASSSGLAGLQETQYF.

This clonotype was counted a few times. The chain uses TRBV7-2 and TRBJ2-7, with D uncertain. There are 15 residues in the CDR3. CDR1 SGHTA and CDR2 FQGNSA come from the germline V gene. Trimming pared 2 bases from V and 1 base from J, leaving 12 bases between. CDR3 nucleotides: TGTGCCAGCAGCTTATCCTCAAGAGTGTCCTACGAGCAGTACTTC. Amino acids: CASSLSSRVSYEQYF.

Ten or more counts support this clonotype. The CDR3 is CASSQVGDGYTF. CDR3 coding DNA: TGTGCCAGCAGCCAAGTAGGGGATGGCTACACCTTC. The chain couples TRBV14 to TRBJ1-2; possibly TRBD1 for D (5 bases). CDR1 SGHDN and CDR2 FVKESK come from the germline V gene. Trimming cost V 1 base and J 6 bases, with 6 bases left between them. CDR3 length equals 12 residues.

This clonotype has just one count. This chain connects TRBV4-2 to TRBJ2-5; 8 positions agree with TRBD1. J gave up 6 bases and V 0 bases, and 12 bases lay outside the gene matches. This CDR3 spans 17 amino acids. Per the germline V gene, CDR1 is LGHNA and CDR2 is YNFKEQ. CDR3 protein: CASSQDPRQGAFQTQYF. The CDR3 DNA is TGTGCCAGCAGCCAAGATCCTAGGCAGGGGGCGTTTCAGACCCAGTACTTC.

V is TRBV5-6 and J is TRBJ1-2, with 7 positions matching TRBD1. This CDR3 is built from 15 residues. CDR1 and CDR2 (germline): SGHDT, YYEEEE. The V segment lost 0 bases and the J segment 3 bases; nucleotides outside the gene matches: 5. The CDR3 sequence is CASSLEGQPYYGYTF. DNA of the CDR3: TGTGCCAGCAGCTTGGAGGGACAGCCTTACTATGGCTACACCTTC.

This clonotype occurred a few times. The V call is TRBV27, the J call TRBJ2-1; D not resolved. Germline values: CDR1 MNHEY, CDR2 SMNVEV (reference sequence). The V end was cut by 3 bases, the J end by 7 bases, with 7 bases between. This CDR3 is built from 12 residues. The CDR3 reads CASSLLGNEQFF. In nucleotides, the CDR3 is TGTGCCAGCAGTTTGTTGGGAAATGAGCAGTTCTTC.

V and J are TRBV3-1 and TRBJ2-1; D might be TRBD1 (5 bases). From germline, CDR1 is LGHDT and CDR2 YNNKEL (reference sequence). Trimming left V 4 bases short and J 0 bases short, with 13 bases between. The CDR3 has 16 amino acids. CDR3 bases: TGTGCCAGCAGCCCCCTCCAGGGATACTCCTACAATGAGCAGTTCTTC. Its protein is CASSPLQGYSYNEQFF.

This clonotype was detected only a few times. The chain carries TRBV12-3 or TRBV12-4 and TRBJ1-3; D gene unclear. The CDR3 has 14 amino acids. V was trimmed by 7 bases and J by 4 bases, leaving 14 bases between them. In nucleotides, the CDR3 is TGTGCCAGCACCCCCTTTAGTGGGGGAAACACCATATATTTT. Its protein product is CASTPFSGGNTIYF.